Below, 22 T cell receptor beta chains from the same sample are listed, as sequenced in a study of naive and memory T cell subsets. Study results and limitations: Possibly reflecting memory cells re-expressing CD45RA, a few larger clonotypes occurred in naive repertoires, especially CD8.

No antigen has been assigned to these receptors. An equimolar mix of two oligonucleotides served as the beta constant-region primer for TRBC1 and TRBC2. Ligated cDNA was amplified by four rounds of PCR with nested alpha and beta constant-region primers and SP2. TCRdb reprocessed the UMI-ligation and nested PCR reads with MiXCR, giving one entry per CDR3 protein. The table shows roughly 150,000 distinct CDR3 sequences, with around 21% occurring only once. What was sequenced was naive CD8+ T cells from blood. The receptors were gathered from a human donor in good health.

The sample holds a few counts of this clonotype. The CDR3 DNA follows: TGTGCCAGCAGTTTAAGGGACACGTACAATGAGCAGTTCTTC. Its protein product is CASSLRDTYNEQFF. The rearrangement links TRBV28 to TRBJ2-1; D is perhaps TRBD1 (6 bases). This CDR3 is built from 14 residues. V was trimmed by 2 bases and J by 4 bases, leaving 9 bases between them. Germline values: CDR1 MDHEN, CDR2 SYDVKM. Combining the CDR3 with reference TRBV28 and TRBJ2-1 gives the whole variable domain DVKVTQSSRYLVKRTGEKVFLECVQDMDHENMFWYRQDPGLGLRLIYFSYDVKMKEKGDIPEGYSVSREKKERFSLILESASTNQTSMYLCASSLRDTYNEQFFGPGTRLTVL.

The chain employs TRBV28 and TRBJ1-1; tentative D call: TRBD1 (5 bases). V lost 8 bases, J lost 7 bases, and 17 bases lay in between. The CDR3 spans 13 residues. Germline CDR1 and CDR2: MDHEN and SYDVKM. The DNA for the CDR3 is TGTGCCAGCGGACCTAGAGGGGTAAATGAAGCTTTCTTT. Amino acid sequence: CASGPRGVNEAFF. The full variable domain, with the rest looked up from reference TRBV28 and TRBJ1-1, is DVKVTQSSRYLVKRTGEKVFLECVQDMDHENMFWYRQDPGLGLRLIYFSYDVKMKEKGDIPEGYSVSREKKERFSLILESASTNQTSMYLCASGPRGVNEAFFGQGTRLTVV.

CDR3 coding DNA: TGTGCCAGCGACGGGGCCGTGGGCGGCAATCAGCCCCAGCATTTT. The encoded protein is CASDGAVGGNQPQHF. The gene calls are TRBV28 and TRBJ1-5; D perhaps matches TRBD1 (5 bases). V dropped 8 bases and J dropped 2 bases, with 16 bases sitting between them. In germline, CDR1 is MDHEN, CDR2 SYDVKM. This CDR3 contains 15 residues.

There are a few counts of this clonotype. The chain recombines TRBV7-2 with TRBJ2-5; possibly TRBD1 or TRBD2 for D (5 bases each). The CDR3 loop spans 19 amino acids. Germline values: CDR1 SGHTA, CDR2 FQGNSA. Trimming took off 2 bases at V and 3 bases at J, with 25 bases between the two ends. The CDR3 DNA reads as TGTGCCAGCAGCTTATATGTCAGGGCCTGGGGGATGGGGGAAGAGACCCAGTACTTC. It codes for CASSLYVRAWGMGEETQYF.

The chain joins TRBV7-2 to TRBJ2-1, with TRBD2 matching 11 bases. In germline, CDR1 is SGHTA, CDR2 FQGNSA. The CDR3 consists of 17 residues. The V segment lost 4 bases and the J segment 5 bases; nucleotides outside the gene matches: 10. This chain's CDR3 is CASSSPDPSGRHNEQFF. The CDR3 DNA reads as TGTGCCAGCAGCTCCCCGGATCCTAGCGGGAGGCACAATGAGCAGTTCTTC.

This clonotype was seen ten or more times. The rearrangement uses TRBV7-8 and TRBJ2-5; a possible D gene is TRBD1 (6 bases). Trimming removed 4 bases at V and 5 bases at J, with 11 bases between. Germline CDR1 and CDR2: SGHVS and FQNEAQ. The CDR3 totals 13 residues. The CDR3 DNA reads as TGTGCCAGCAGCTCCAACAGGGTGGAGACCCAGTACTTC. It codes for CASSSNRVETQYF.

The table lists this clonotype with a few counts. This chain uses TRBV28 with TRBJ1-3, with D maybe TRBD1 (5 bases). This CDR3 comprises 15 residues. V was shortened by 2 bases and J by 0 bases, with 8 bases between the two germline ends. From germline, CDR1 is MDHEN and CDR2 SYDVKM. The CDR3 region has the DNA TGTGCCAGCAGTTTAACCGGGGGCTCTGGAAACACCATATATTTT. This sequence encodes CASSLTGGSGNTIYF. Drawing the rest from reference TRBV28 and TRBJ1-3, the complete variable domain is DVKVTQSSRYLVKRTGEKVFLECVQDMDHENMFWYRQDPGLGLRLIYFSYDVKMKEKGDIPEGYSVSREKKERFSLILESASTNQTSMYLCASSLTGGSGNTIYFGEGSWLTVV.

This chain connects TRBV7-9 to TRBJ2-4; D not certain. Trimming cost V 1 base and J 4 bases, with 8 bases left between them. Germline V gene lookup returns CDR1 SEHNR and CDR2 FQNEAQ (reference sequence). CDR3 size: 14 residues. The CDR3 bases are TGTGCCAGCAGCTTAGGTCCAGCTAAAAACATTCAGTACTTC. This encodes CASSLGPAKNIQYF.

The chain joins TRBV6-5 to TRBJ2-3, with 7 bases matching TRBD2. With 8 bases clipped from V and 0 bases from J, the junction kept 5 bases outside the gene matches. The length of the CDR3 is 14 residues. Germline CDR1 is MNHEY and CDR2 is SVGAGI. The CDR3 DNA is TGTGCCAGCGCTCCTAGCGGTAGCACAGATACGCAGTATTTT. This gives the protein CASAPSGSTDTQYF.

The chain has TRBV5-4 and TRBJ2-1; a weak D match, TRBD2 (6 bases). The CDR3 spans 16 residues. Trimming cost V 0 bases and J 8 bases, with 18 bases left between them. Germline values: CDR1 SGHNT, CDR2 YYREEE (reference sequence). The CDR3 region is CASSLEGLLTYDEQFF. In DNA, the CDR3 is TGTGCCAGCAGCTTGGAAGGACTACTCACATACGATGAGCAGTTCTTC. Full variable domain (remainder filled in from reference TRBV5-4 and TRBJ2-1): ETGVTQSPTHLIKTRGQQVTLRCSSQSGHNTVSWYQQALGQGPQFIFQYYREEENGRGNFPPRFSGLQFPNYSSELNVNALELDDSALYLCASSLEGLLTYDEQFFGPGTRLTVL.

This chain connects TRBV27 to TRBJ2-5, with D unresolved. This CDR3 has 14 residues. Trimming took off 1 base at V and 0 bases at J, with 6 bases between the two ends. The germline V gene encodes CDR1 MNHEY and CDR2 SMNVEV (reference sequence). The CDR3 DNA reads as TGTGCCAGCAGTTTATACTCGAACCAAGAGACCCAGTACTTC. Translating gives CASSLYSNQETQYF.

Many counts were recorded for this clonotype. In DNA form, the CDR3 reads TGTGCCAGCAGCTTATACCTAAACCAAGAGACCCAGTACTTC. Translating it yields CASSLYLNQETQYF. The V call is TRBV7-8, the J call TRBJ2-5; no definite D call. The CDR3 has 14 amino acids. Germline lookup yields CDR1 SGHVS and CDR2 FQNEAQ. Trimming took 2 bases from V and 0 from J, leaving 7 bases between them.

There are a few counts of this clonotype. V usage is TRBV28 and J usage is TRBJ2-7, with 7 nucleotides matching TRBD2. This CDR3 is built from 13 residues. The V and J ends lost 7 bases and 7 bases, in that order; junction bases with no gene match: 10. In germline, CDR1 is MDHEN, CDR2 SYDVKM. CDR3 bases: TGTGCCAGCAAAGAGGGAGGGCCGGGGGAGCAGTACTTC. Residues: CASKEGGPGEQYF.

The CDR3 reads CASSLRGQGLGNQPQHF. For the CDR3, the DNA is TGTGCCAGCAGTTTAAGGGGGCAGGGTTTAGGCAATCAGCCCCAGCATTTT. The chain couples TRBV28 to TRBJ1-5; 7 nucleotides line up with TRBD1. The V segment lost 2 bases and the J segment 2 bases; nucleotides outside the gene matches: 9. The CDR3 has 17 residues. In germline, CDR1 is MDHEN, CDR2 SYDVKM.

This clonotype was found many times. J is TRBJ1-1 and V is TRBV9, with D possibly being TRBD1 (5 bases). Per the germline V gene, CDR1 is SGDLS and CDR2 is YYNGEE. Trimming shortened V by 6 bases and J by 0 bases, and 12 bases separated the two germline ends. The length of the CDR3 is 14 residues. The CDR3 sequence is CASNHGGVNTEAFF. CDR3 coding DNA: TGTGCCAGCAACCACGGGGGAGTGAACACTGAAGCTTTCTTT.

The DNA for the CDR3 is TGCAGTGAGGGCCGCCGGAGGTGCGAGCAGTACTTC. Translated, it gives CSEGRRRCEQYF. The J gene is TRBJ2-7, the V gene TRBV20-1; possibly TRBD2 for D (5 bases). There are 12 residues in the CDR3. Per the germline V gene, CDR1 is DFQATT and CDR2 is SNEGSKA (reference sequence). V lost 7 bases to trimming and J lost 6 bases, with 16 bases between them.

This chain connects TRBV7-8 to TRBJ2-1; weak D call: TRBD1 (6 bases). Trimming shortened V by 4 bases and J by 5 bases, and 15 bases separated the two germline ends. Germline values: CDR1 SGHVS, CDR2 FQNEAQ. This CDR3 comprises 15 residues. The CDR3 loop reads CASSSEMGTNNEQFF. CDR3 nucleotide sequence: TGTGCCAGCAGCTCGGAAATGGGGACAAACAATGAGCAGTTCTTC.

This clonotype was seen a few times. The chain employs TRBV7-8 and TRBJ2-1; D may be TRBD2 (6 bases). Germline-derived CDR1 and CDR2 are SGHVS and FQNEAQ. Trimming cost V 0 bases and J 3 bases, with 15 bases left between them. The CDR3 has 17 residues. CDR3 residues: CASSLAGPGEIYNEQFF. The CDR3 coding sequence is TGTGCCAGCAGCTTAGCGGGACCGGGAGAGATCTACAATGAGCAGTTCTTC.

The genes are TRBV4-3 and TRBJ2-7; TRBD1 is a possible D gene (5 bases). The length of the CDR3 is 15 residues. Between the trimmed V and J ends, which lost 4 bases and 4 bases, there was a span of 17 bases. Germline loops: CDR1 LGHNA, CDR2 YSLEER. CDR3 sequence (DNA): TGCGCCAGCAGCCCCGGAAGGGGAAGCTCTTACGAGCAGTACTTC. This codes for CASSPGRGSSYEQYF.

The V call is TRBV28, the J call TRBJ2-7; 9 positions agree with TRBD1. Germline CDR1 MDHEN, CDR2 SYDVKM. The CDR3 covers 15 residues. V shed 5 bases and J 7 bases; nucleotides not matched to a gene: 12. CDR3 region: CASSPGDREEWEQYF. The CDR3 bases are TGTGCCAGCAGTCCCGGGGACAGGGAAGAGTGGGAGCAGTACTTC.

This clonotype came up a few times. The genes are TRBV10-3 and TRBJ1-2; D uncertain. Germline V CDR1 and CDR2: ENHRY, SYGVKD. The CDR3 consists of 12 residues. The V end lost 7 bases, the J end lost 2 bases, and 8 bases lay between the germline ends. The CDR3 DNA reads as TGTGCCATCAATTCTCCGAACTATGGCTACACCTTC. Translated: CAINSPNYGYTF.

This clonotype was recorded a few times. This chain joins TRBV12-3 or TRBV12-4 and TRBJ2-3, with D unclear. The CDR3 contains 21 residues. Trimming shortened V by 6 bases and J by 1 base, and 32 bases separated the two germline ends. CDR3 sequence reads: CASSLLDFPMVGVDGTDTQYF. The CDR3 bases are TGTGCCAGCAGCCTTTTAGACTTCCCTATGGTTGGAGTCGACGGCACAGATACGCAGTATTTT.